Listed here are 13 T cell receptor beta chains from one sample, sequenced in a study of blood T cell repertoires in COVID-19. Sequencing used immunoSEQ multiplex PCR; TCRdb keeps in-frame clones, though not all of them. The table lists over 250,000 clones, approximately 85% of them singletons. Sequenced material: peripheral blood. These receptors originate from a woman aged 70-85 years with acute or convalescent COVID-19.

This chain links TRBV5-1 with TRBJ2-1, with TRBD1 identical over 7 bases. The CDR3 runs to 13 residues. J gave up 7 bases and V 3 bases, and 4 bases lay outside the gene matches. CDR1 is SGHRS and CDR2 is YFSETQ in the germline V gene. The CDR3 sequence: CASSWGTVNEQFF. CDR3 nucleotide sequence: TGCGCCAGCAGCTGGGGGACAGTAAATGAGCAGTTCTTC. Based on the CDR3 plus reference TRBV5-1 and TRBJ2-1, the full variable domain is KAGVTQTPRYLIKTRGQQVTLSCSPISGHRSVSWYQQTPGQGLQFLFEYFSETQRNKGNFPGRFSGRQFSNSRSEMNVSTLELGDSALYLCASSWGTVNEQFFGPGTRLTVL.

The genes are TRBV5-1 and TRBJ2-1, with 7 bases identical to TRBD2. J was trimmed by 4 bases and V by 5 bases; bases with no gene match: 9. The CDR3 is 15 residues long. Germline CDR1 SGHRS, CDR2 YFSETQ. The CDR3 loop reads CASSPGGRDYNEQFF. The CDR3, as DNA: TGCGCCAGCAGTCCCGGGGGGAGGGATTACAATGAGCAGTTCTTC.

The genes are TRBV30 and TRBJ1-1; TRBD1 matches 7 bases. The CDR3 is 13 amino acids. V gave up 1 base and J gave up 11 bases; unmatched junction bases: 10. Germline-derived CDR1 and CDR2 are GTSNPN and SVGIG (reference sequence). CDR3 sequence (DNA): TGTGCCTGGAGTGGACAATCGACAGGGACGGCTTTCTTT. Translated: CAWSGQSTGTAFF.

The rearrangement links TRBV10-3 to TRBJ2-1, with 9 bases matching TRBD2. This CDR3 contains 14 residues. Unmatched junction bases numbered 4, after V lost 6 bases and J lost 4 bases. Germline CDR1 is ENHRY and CDR2 is SYGVKD. DNA for the CDR3: TGTGCCATCAGGTCTAGCGGGGAGTACAATGAGCAGTTCTTC. Translation: CAIRSSGEYNEQFF.

The rearrangement joins TRBV6-2 or TRBV6-3 to TRBJ1-2, with TRBD1 identical over 11 bases. After removal of 2 bases from V and 4 bases from J, the junction contained 6 bases not matched to a gene. This CDR3 is 16 amino acids long. The germline gives CDR1 MNHEY, CDR2 SVGEGT. The CDR3 reads CASSYPGTGGAYGYTF. The CDR3 nucleotides are TGTGCCAGCAGTTACCCCGGGACAGGGGGTGCCTATGGCTACACCTTC.

The V and J genes are TRBV4-1 and TRBJ2-3; 12 nucleotides align to TRBD2. After removal of 4 bases from V and 4 bases from J, the junction contained 3 bases not matched to a gene. The CDR3 loop spans 15 amino acids. CDR1 MGHRA and CDR2 YSYEKL come from the germline V gene. This CDR3 is CASSRGLAGPDTQYF. CDR3 sequence (DNA): TGCGCCAGCAGCCGCGGACTAGCGGGGCCAGATACGCAGTATTTT.

The chain uses TRBV30 and TRBJ1-5, with a possible D match to TRBD1 (6 bases). The length of the CDR3 is 15 residues. Trimming removed 1 base at V and 3 bases at J, with 13 bases between. The germline V gene encodes CDR1 GTSNPN and CDR2 SVGIG (reference sequence). The CDR3 reads CAWSEGGGYNQPQHF. For the CDR3, the DNA is TGTGCCTGGAGTGAGGGGGGGGGTTACAATCAGCCCCAGCATTTT.

There are a few counts of this clone. V usage is TRBV5-1 and J usage is TRBJ1-1; no reliable D call. CDR1 SGHRS and CDR2 YFSETQ come from the germline V gene. This CDR3 has 14 amino acids. Deletions cut 2 bases from V and 5 bases from J, with 13 bases between. The CDR3 nucleotides read TGCGCCAGCAGCTTTTCGGAGATTGGGACTGAAGCTTTCTTT. Protein sequence: CASSFSEIGTEAFF.

This chain uses TRBV2 with TRBJ2-6, with TRBD1 matching over 9 bases. The ends lost 4 bases at V and 2 bases at J; junction bases unmatched: 6. CDR1 is SNHLY, CDR2 FYNNEI, per germline. This CDR3 comprises 17 residues. In DNA form, the CDR3 reads TGTGCCAGCAGTGTTTCGGGACAGGGAACTGGGGCCAACGTCCTGACTTTC. It encodes CASSVSGQGTGANVLTF. The full variable domain, with the rest looked up from reference TRBV2 and TRBJ2-6, is EPEVTQTPSHQVTQMGQEVILRCVPISNHLYFYWYRQILGQKVEFLVSFYNNEISEKSEIFDDQFSVERPDGSNFTLKIRSTKLEDSAMYFCASSVSGQGTGANVLTFGAGSRLTVL.

This rearrangement joins TRBV19 to TRBJ1-1; D remains ambiguous. Germline CDR1 LNHDA, CDR2 SQIVND (reference sequence). V was trimmed by 4 bases and J by 6 bases, leaving 15 bases between them. The CDR3 extends over 14 amino acids. This CDR3 is CASSTSRTVSEAFF. CDR3 DNA sequence: TGTGCCAGTAGTACATCCCGGACTGTATCTGAAGCTTTCTTT.

J is TRBJ2-4 and V is TRBV6-4; 15 bases align to TRBD2. V shed 7 bases, J shed 0 bases, and the junction held 10 bases outside the gene matches. This CDR3 region has 19 residues. The germline V gene has CDR1 MRHNA and CDR2 SNTAGT. The CDR3 spells CASNGLAGGIAVAKNIQYF. The CDR3 nucleotides are TGTGCCAGCAACGGACTAGCGGGGGGGATCGCTGTAGCCAAAAACATTCAGTACTTC.

The gene calls are TRBV4-1 and TRBJ2-3, with TRBD2 identical over 13 bases. Germline V CDR1 and CDR2: MGHRA, YSYEKL. The CDR3 has 17 amino acids. Trimming removed 4 bases from V and 2 bases from J; junction bases left unmatched: 6. CDR3 sequence (DNA): TGCGCCAGCAGCCTGATGGGACTAGCGGGGCCCACAGATACGCAGTATTTT. Its protein is CASSLMGLAGPTDTQYF.

The rearrangement uses TRBV5-1 and TRBJ2-2, with D perhaps TRBD1 (6 bases). CDR1 is SGHRS and CDR2 is YFSETQ in the germline V gene. The V end lost 3 bases, the J end lost 1 base, and 7 bases lay between the germline ends. The CDR3 consists of 14 residues. The CDR3 DNA reads as TGCGCCAGCAGCTGGACAGTGAACACCGGGGAGCTGTTTTTT. It encodes CASSWTVNTGELFF. The full variable domain, its missing parts supplied by reference TRBV5-1 and TRBJ2-2, is KAGVTQTPRYLIKTRGQQVTLSCSPISGHRSVSWYQQTPGQGLQFLFEYFSETQRNKGNFPGRFSGRQFSNSRSEMNVSTLELGDSALYLCASSWTVNTGELFFGEGSRLTVL.